This entry concerns a single T cell receptor (beta chain). These data belong to a study of Ad26.COV2.S vaccination and SARS-CoV-2 variants. Profiled with immunoSEQ multiplex PCR; TCRdb holds only in-frame clones, not every one. The sample records 300,000 to 350,000 clones, around 88% being singletons. V shed 4 bases, J shed 3 bases, and the junction held 2 bases outside the gene matches. From germline, CDR1 is SGHTA and CDR2 FQGNSA. CDR3 length: 13 residues. The treatment was: 15 to 20 received Ad26.COV2.S at low or high dose, single or two shots; 5 received placebo; per-sample allocation not given. The study sampled participants on day 63 after the first vaccine or placebo injection.

This TCR was sampled from a person between 18 and 60 years old who received the Ad26.COV2.S COVID-19 vaccine or a placebo. The chain carries TRBV7-2 and TRBJ2-7; 8 bases agree with TRBD1. This material consisted of peripheral blood, taken in a trial of Ad26.COV2.S vaccine versus placebo. The CDR3 spells CASSSGQVYEQYF. CDR3 DNA sequence: TGTGCCAGCAGCTCGGGACAGGTCTACGAGCAGTACTTC.